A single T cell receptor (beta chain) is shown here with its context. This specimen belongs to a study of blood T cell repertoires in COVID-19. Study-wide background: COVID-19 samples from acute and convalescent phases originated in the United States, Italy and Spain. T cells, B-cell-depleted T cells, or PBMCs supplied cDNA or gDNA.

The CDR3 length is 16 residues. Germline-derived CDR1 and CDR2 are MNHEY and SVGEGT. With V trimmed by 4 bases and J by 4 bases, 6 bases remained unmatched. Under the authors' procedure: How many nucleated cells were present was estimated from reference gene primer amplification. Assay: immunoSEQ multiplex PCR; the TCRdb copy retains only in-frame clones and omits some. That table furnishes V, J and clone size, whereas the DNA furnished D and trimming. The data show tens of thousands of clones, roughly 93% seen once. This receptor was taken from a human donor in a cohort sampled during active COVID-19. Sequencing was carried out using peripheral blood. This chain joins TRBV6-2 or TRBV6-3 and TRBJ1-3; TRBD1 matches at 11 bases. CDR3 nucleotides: TGTGCCAGCAGTTCCCACCGGGACAGGGGGGGAAACACCATATATTTT. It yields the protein CASSSHRDRGGNTIYF.